One sample yielded the 18 T cell receptor beta chains listed below, sequenced in a study of Ad26.COV2.S vaccination and SARS-CoV-2 variants. Treatment noted: over 15 received Ad26.COV2.S at low or high dose, single or two shots; five or six received placebo; per-sample allocation not given. The investigators took samples on day 63 after the first vaccine or placebo injection. Produced via immunoSEQ multiplex PCR; TCRdb's table is partial and in-frame only. The sample yields some 350,000 clones, 80% to 90% seen once. This specimen was peripheral blood, taken in a trial of Ad26.COV2.S vaccine versus placebo. The origin of the receptors is a person between 18 and 60 years old who received the Ad26.COV2.S COVID-19 vaccine or a placebo.

In its sample, this clone was seen once. The chain carries TRBV19 and TRBJ1-5, with D perhaps matching TRBD1 (5 bases). Trimming stripped 3 bases from V and 2 bases from J, with 11 bases between. Germline V gene lookup returns CDR1 LNHDA and CDR2 SQIVND (reference sequence). CDR3 length: 15 residues. The CDR3 spells CASSIGRDRNQPQHF. DNA for the CDR3: TGTGCCAGTAGTATCGGTAGGGACCGCAATCAGCCCCAGCATTTT. Full variable domain (remainder filled in from reference TRBV19 and TRBJ1-5): DGGITQSPKYLFRKEGQNVTLSCEQNLNHDAMYWYRQDPGQGLRLIYYSQIVNDFQKGDIAEGYSVSREKKESFPLTVTSAQKNPTAFYLCASSIGRDRNQPQHFGDGTRLSIL.

The V and J genes are TRBV7-8 and TRBJ2-7, with 7 nucleotides matching TRBD1. With V trimmed by 2 bases and J by 7 bases, 8 bases remained unmatched. Germline lookup yields CDR1 SGHVS and CDR2 FQNEAQ. The CDR3 extends over 14 amino acids. Here the CDR3 DNA reads TGTGCCAGCAGCTTAAATACAGGGGAAGGGGAGCAGTACTTC. Translated, it gives CASSLNTGEGEQYF.

Many counts were recorded for this clone. This chain joins TRBV11-2 and TRBJ1-6, with D possibly matching TRBD1 (5 bases). Germline CDR1 and CDR2: SGHAT and FQNNGV. CDR3 length equals 16 residues. The V gene lost 5 bases and the J gene lost 6 bases, with 17 bases spanning the gap. The CDR3 loop reads CASSPRTRQGNSPLHF. DNA for the CDR3: TGTGCCAGCAGCCCAAGAACGAGGCAGGGTAATTCACCCCTCCACTTT.

The genes are TRBV7-6 and TRBJ1-1; 10 nucleotides agree with TRBD1. This CDR3 region has 16 residues. V lost 5 bases to trimming and J lost 5 bases; unmatched junction nucleotides: 11. The germline V gene encodes CDR1 SGHVS and CDR2 FNYEAQ. CDR3 nucleotides: TGTGCCAGCAGCCCCGGGACAGGGGTCCTGTTTACTGAAGCTTTCTTT. It specifies CASSPGTGVLFTEAFF.

The table lists this clone with a count of one. The rearrangement uses TRBV19 and TRBJ2-2; 10 nucleotides align to TRBD2. The trim removed 2 bases at V and 3 bases at J, leaving 6 bases unmatched. The CDR3 is 17 residues long. Germline V gene sequence: CDR1 LNHDA, CDR2 SQIVND (reference sequence). CDR3: CASSILAGVGYTGELFF. CDR3 bases: TGTGCCAGTAGTATACTAGCGGGAGTTGGTTACACCGGGGAGCTGTTTTTT.

The genes are TRBV2 and TRBJ1-5, with no clear D. The CDR3 totals 17 residues. V was shortened by 2 bases and J by 0 bases, with 14 bases between the two germline ends. Germline assignment: CDR1 SNHLY and CDR2 FYNNEI. The CDR3 nucleotides are TGTGCCAGCAGTGAACCGGGCGCCAGGTATAGCAATCAGCCCCAGCATTTT. It is translated as CASSEPGARYSNQPQHF.

V gene TRBV5-1 combines with J gene TRBJ2-7; 8 nucleotides agree with TRBD1. In germline, CDR1 is SGHRS, CDR2 YFSETQ. The CDR3 runs to 15 residues. J was trimmed by 2 bases and V by 1 base; bases with no gene match: 5. CDR3 nucleotides: TGCGCCAGCAGCTTGTCCGGGACAGGTACCTACGAGCAGTACTTC. This translates into CASSLSGTGTYEQYF.

This clone showed up just a few times. The gene calls are TRBV7-2 and TRBJ2-7; 7 bases line up with TRBD2. Germline lookup yields CDR1 SGHTA and CDR2 FQGNSA. V was pared by 1 base and J by 2 bases, with 8 bases of the junction left unmatched. This CDR3 has 16 amino acids. The DNA of the CDR3 is TGTGCCAGCAGCTTAGTCCCGTTTGGACTAGCCTACGAGCAGTACTTC. Translation: CASSLVPFGLAYEQYF.

The chain recombines TRBV28 with TRBJ2-3; TRBD2 matches at 10 bases. Germline V lookup: CDR1 MDHEN, CDR2 SYDVKM. This CDR3 has 16 amino acids. With V trimmed by 5 bases and J by 5 bases, 10 bases remained unmatched. This chain's CDR3 is CASSTPSSGRGDTQYF. In DNA form, the CDR3 reads TGTGCCAGCAGTACCCCTTCTAGCGGGAGAGGAGATACGCAGTATTTT.

This clone was seen only a few times. The rearrangement joins TRBV5-8 to TRBJ2-1; 12 bases match TRBD2. With V trimmed by 2 bases and J by 4 bases, 1 base remained unmatched. The CDR3 is made up of 15 amino acids. CDR1 is SGHTS, CDR2 YDEGEE, per germline. The CDR3 coding sequence is TGTGCCAGCAGCTTTGGACTAGCGGGATACAATGAGCAGTTCTTC. It codes for CASSFGLAGYNEQFF.

This clone was counted a single time. The genes are TRBV5-1 and TRBJ1-4; D is uncertain. Trimming pared 0 bases from V and 0 bases from J, leaving 15 bases between. The germline CDR1 and CDR2 sequences are SGHRS and YFSETQ. The CDR3 has 18 amino acids. The CDR3 here is CASSLAEHRGTTNEKLFF. CDR3 DNA sequence: TGCGCCAGCAGCTTGGCCGAGCACAGAGGAACAACTAATGAAAAACTGTTTTTT.

The J gene is TRBJ1-1, the V gene TRBV5-1; 8 bases map to TRBD1. The germline gives CDR1 SGHRS, CDR2 YFSETQ. V was clipped by 4 bases and J by 1 base; unmatched bases: 6. The CDR3 runs 15 residues. CDR3 nucleotide sequence: TGCGCCAGCAGCCCCGACAGGGGCTCGAACACTGAAGCTTTCTTT. This translates into CASSPDRGSNTEAFF.

The chain uses TRBV10-1 and TRBJ1-6; TRBD1 matches at 8 bases. Germline V CDR1 and CDR2: WNHNN, SYGVQD (reference sequence). Trimming removed 3 bases from V and 9 bases from J; junction bases left unmatched: 4. This CDR3 has 14 amino acids. The CDR3 DNA reads as TGCGCCAGCAGTGAATCCGGGACAGGTTCACCCCTCCACTTT. This encodes CASSESGTGSPLHF.

The rearrangement links TRBV11-2 to TRBJ1-1; D is unresolved. Germline-derived CDR1 and CDR2 are SGHAT and FQNNGV. This CDR3 is 15 amino acids long. V gave up 2 bases and J gave up 0 bases, with 10 bases separating them. The CDR3 DNA sequence: TGTGCCAGCAGCTTACCATGGAATATGAACACTGAAGCTTTCTTT. Translating it yields CASSLPWNMNTEAFF.

The chain combines TRBV3-1 (or the pseudogene TRBV3-2) with TRBJ1-6; no reliable D call. The CDR3 sequence is 13 residues long. Germline CDR1 and CDR2: LGHDT and YNNKEL (reference sequence). V was clipped by 2 bases and J by 8 bases, with 7 bases between them. The CDR3 here is CASSQSQHSPLHF. DNA for the CDR3: TGTGCCAGCAGCCAAAGTCAACATTCACCCCTCCACTTT.

The gene calls are TRBV2 and TRBJ2-5; tentative D call: TRBD2 (5 bases). Between the trimmed V and J ends, which lost 8 bases and 4 bases, there was a span of 17 bases. This CDR3 is built from 14 residues. The germline gives CDR1 SNHLY, CDR2 FYNNEI. The CDR3: CASSGVAARETQYF. In DNA, the CDR3 is TGTGCCAGCTCCGGGGTGGCTGCCCGAGAGACCCAGTACTTC. Combining the CDR3 with reference TRBV2 and TRBJ2-5 gives the whole variable domain EPEVTQTPSHQVTQMGQEVILRCVPISNHLYFYWYRQILGQKVEFLVSFYNNEISEKSEIFDDQFSVERPDGSNFTLKIRSTKLEDSAMYFCASSGVAARETQYFGPGTRLLVL.

The chain couples TRBV4-1 to TRBJ2-7; TRBD1 matches at 7 bases. CDR3 size: 15 residues. Germline trimming cut 1 base from V and 6 bases from J; bases unmatched to any gene: 9. CDR1 is MGHRA and CDR2 is YSYEKL in the germline V gene. The CDR3 region has the DNA TGCGCCAGCAGCCAAGGGGTACAGGGGTACGGCGAGCAGTACTTC. Its protein product is CASSQGVQGYGEQYF.

This clone was observed once. The V call is TRBV18, the J call TRBJ1-2; 7 nucleotides agree with TRBD1. This CDR3 contains 15 residues. Trimming at V came to 0 bases and at J to 7 bases, leaving 8 bases not matched to a gene. Germline values: CDR1 KGHSH, CDR2 LQKENI. The CDR3 region has the DNA TGTGCCAGCTCACCACCTGGGACAGCCCTTACTGGCTACACCTTC. Translated, it gives CASSPPGTALTGYTF.